Following are 27 T cell receptor beta chains from one sample sequenced in a study of blood T cells in healthy people across ages (dated by TCRdb to between 2014 and 2017). Library preparation was by 5' RACE. Instrument used: Illumina HiSeq 2500. A second PCR of about 6 to 12 cycles was run with a J-beta primer mix and a sample-barcoded 5' primer. TCRdb took the public reads, trimmed them with fastp at Q25, ran MiXCR for clone calling and kept in-frame beta chains. CDR3 protein duplicates are merged, each entry listing the most common genes and DNA. Counted in this sample were fewer than 750,000 distinct CDR3 sequences; about 51% of them appeared once. Roughly 12% of the sample is taken by the ten largest. The source material was blood. All receptors come from a woman aged 80 or over in good health.

V usage is TRBV28 and J usage is TRBJ2-4; 10 bases fit TRBD2. The J call is doubtful: the DNA matches TRBJ2-7 better. The CDR3 spans 13 residues. Germline V gene sequence: CDR1 MDHEN, CDR2 SYDVKM. The CDR3 nucleotides read TGTGCCAGCGGTACTAGCGGGATCGACGAGCAGTACTTC. Its protein product is CASGTSGIDEQYF.

The chain has TRBV5-4 and TRBJ2-7; 14 positions agree with TRBD2. This CDR3 is built from 18 residues. V dropped 2 bases and J dropped 2; count of bases not matched to a gene: 9. Germline CDR1 reads SGHNT; CDR2 reads YYREEE (reference sequence). The CDR3 nucleotides read TGTGCCAGCAGCTTCGGTCTTAAGACTAGCGGGGGGGCCTACGAGCAGTACTTC. Protein sequence: CASSFGLKTSGGAYEQYF. Full variable domain (rest looked up from reference TRBV5-4 and TRBJ2-7): ETGVTQSPTHLIKTRGQQVTLRCSSQSGHNTVSWYQQALGQGPQFIFQYYREEENGRGNFPPRFSGLQFPNYSSELNVNALELDDSALYLCASSFGLKTSGGAYEQYFGPGTRLTVT.

The chain couples TRBV29-1 to TRBJ2-3; possibly TRBD1 for D (6 bases). This CDR3 contains 15 residues. V was pared by 1 base and J by 3 bases, with 14 bases between. Germline V gene lookup returns CDR1 SQVTM and CDR2 ANQGSEA. CDR3: CSVEGGLVRTDTQYF. CDR3 in DNA: TGCAGCGTTGAAGGGGGGCTAGTCCGGACAGATACGCAGTATTTT.

This clonotype was seen ten or more times. The chain employs TRBV7-8 and TRBJ2-1; 11 bases line up with TRBD2. V gave up 0 bases and J gave up 4 bases; unmatched junction bases: 5. CDR1 is SGHVS, CDR2 FQNEAQ, per germline. The CDR3 is 17 amino acids. The chain's CDR3 is CASSLAGTSGNYNEQFF. DNA of the CDR3: TGTGCCAGCAGCTTAGCCGGGACTAGCGGAAATTACAATGAGCAGTTCTTC. Variable domain in full (rest from reference TRBV7-8 and TRBJ2-1): GAGVSQSPRYKVAKRGQDVALRCDPISGHVSLFWYQQALGQGPEFLTYFQNEAQLDKSGLPSDRFFAERPEGSVSTLKIQRTQQEDSAVYLCASSLAGTSGNYNEQFFGPGTRLTVL.

This clonotype has only a few counts. The CDR3 nucleotides read TGTGCCACCAGCGTTCTACAGGGAAAAACTGAAGCTTTCTTT. It codes for CATSVLQGKTEAFF. The chain has TRBV15 and TRBJ1-1, with D possibly being TRBD1 (6 bases). Germline-derived CDR1 and CDR2 are LNHNV and YYDKDF (reference sequence). CDR3 length: 14 amino acids. Trimming left V 5 bases short and J 5 bases short, with 15 bases between.

This clonotype was counted many times. V and J are TRBV5-1 and TRBJ2-1; D unclear. The CDR3 runs to 13 residues. CDR1 SGHRS and CDR2 YFSETQ come from the germline V gene. V shed 2 bases and J shed 5 bases, with 8 bases lying between them. In nucleotides, the CDR3 is TGCGCCAGCAGCTTTGGGCAGAACAATGAGCAGTTCTTC. This encodes CASSFGQNNEQFF.

V is TRBV2 and J is TRBJ2-5, with 9 nucleotides matching TRBD1. The end of the DNA fits TRBJ2-7 better, so the J call may be wrong. This CDR3 region has 14 residues. Per germline, CDR1 SNHLY and CDR2 FYNNEI. CDR3 DNA sequence: TGTGCCAGCGAGGGACAGGGTAGATCTTACGAGCAGTACTTC. This gives the protein CASEGQGRSYEQYF.

Regarding this clonotype: This may be a read error, as it is one base from a much larger clone. J is TRBJ2-1 and V is TRBV20-1, with 7 bases lining up with TRBD2. The germline V gene encodes CDR1 DFQATT and CDR2 SNEGSKA (reference sequence). The CDR3 has 15 amino acids. J lost 7 bases, V lost 0 bases, and 9 bases had no gene match. The CDR3 reads CSARELRGGRNEQFF. Here the CDR3 DNA reads TGCAGTGCTAGAGAGCTTAGGGGAGGGCGGAATGAGCAGTTCTTC.

V gene TRBV12-3 or TRBV12-4 combines with J gene TRBJ1-1; D uncertain. V lost 7 bases and J 4 bases, leaving 16 bases between the germline ends. The CDR3 runs to 14 residues. CDR3 in DNA: TGTGCCAGCACCCCCATCGAGGAGGGCACTGAAGCTTTCTTT. Amino acid sequence: CASTPIEEGTEAFF.

This clonotype appeared a few times. The gene calls are TRBV7-6 and TRBJ2-3; D may be TRBD2 (6 bases). In germline, CDR1 is SGHVS, CDR2 FNYEAQ. The V end was cut by 5 bases, the J end by 5 bases, with 8 bases between. CDR3 length equals 12 residues. CDR3 region: CASSVEGDTQYF. The DNA of the CDR3 is TGTGCCAGCAGCGTGGAGGGAGATACGCAGTATTTT.

This clonotype was found many times. This sequence joins TRBV10-3 and TRBJ1-5; D is uncertain. Germline V gives CDR1 ENHRY, CDR2 SYGVKD. The V and J ends lost 0 bases and 4 bases respectively, with 13 bases between them. The CDR3 covers 16 residues. In DNA, the CDR3 is TGTGCCATCAGTGAGTCTGAGAGAGGGTGGAATCAGCCCCAGCATTTT. Encoded protein: CAISESERGWNQPQHF.

This rearrangement joins TRBV29-1 to TRBJ2-1; D gene uncertain. V shed 0 bases and J shed 3 bases, with 12 bases lying between them. Germline assignment: CDR1 SQVTM and CDR2 ANQGSEA. CDR3 length: 15 residues. The CDR3 bases are TGCAGCGTTGAAGATCCGGGTCCCCACTACAATGAGCAGTTCTTC. Its translation: CSVEDPGPHYNEQFF.

Remarks on this clonotype: A read error may produce the germline difference seen at one junction end. The V and J genes are TRBV20-1 and TRBJ2-3; 9 bases align to TRBD2. Germline assignment: CDR1 DFQATT and CDR2 SNEGSKA (reference sequence). The CDR3 sequence is 15 residues long. The CDR3 loop reads CSARSGSEGTDMQYF. CDR3 coding DNA: TGCAGTGCTCGTAGCGGGAGCGAGGGCACAGATATGCAGTATTTT.

V gene TRBV3-1 combines with J gene TRBJ2-4; D gene ambiguous. The germline V and J ends were trimmed by 0 bases and 15 bases, with 9 bases remaining between them. Germline V gene data show CDR1 as LGHDT and CDR2 as YNNKEL (reference sequence). There are 11 residues in the CDR3. The CDR3 here is CASSQEDRAYF. In DNA, the CDR3 is TGTGCCAGCAGCCAAGAAGACCGTGCGTACTTC.

This clonotype was detected a few times. One junction end disagrees with the germline gene, perhaps due to a read error. The V and J genes are TRBV7-7 and TRBJ2-1; 7 nucleotides match TRBD2. CDR1 and CDR2 (germline): SSHAT, FNYEAQ (reference sequence). CDR3 size: 14 residues. The CDR3 loop reads CASSRGAGRNEQFF. The CDR3, as DNA: TGTGCTAGCAGTCGGGGAGCGGGGCGCAATGAGCAGTTCTTC. Using reference TRBV7-7 and TRBJ2-1 for the parts outside the CDR3, the full variable domain is GAGVSQSPRYKVTKRGQDVTLRCDPISSHATLYWYQQALGQGPEFLTYFNYEAQPDKSGLPSDRFSAERPEGSISTLTIQRTEQRDSAMYRCASSRGAGRNEQFFGPGTRLTVL.

The table lists this clonotype with many counts. The V gene is TRBV24-1, the J gene TRBJ2-1; 9 bases align to TRBD1. J lost 13 bases, V lost 4 bases, and 4 bases had no gene match. Germline V gives CDR1 KGHDR, CDR2 SFDVKD. There are 12 residues in the CDR3. CDR3: CATSEPGQGQFF. The DNA for the CDR3 is TGTGCCACCAGTGAGCCGGGACAGGGACAGTTCTTC.

This clonotype has ten or more counts. The J gene is TRBJ2-1, the V gene TRBV5-1; TRBD1 aligns across 9 bases. Germline loops: CDR1 SGHRS, CDR2 YFSETQ. V gave up 6 bases and J gave up 6 bases; unmatched junction bases: 7. The CDR3 runs 14 residues. The CDR3 DNA is TGCGCCAGCACCGGGACAGGGTCCCCCAATGAGCAGTTCTTC. Translation gives CASTGTGSPNEQFF. Combining the CDR3 with reference TRBV5-1 and TRBJ2-1 gives the whole variable domain KAGVTQTPRYLIKTRGQQVTLSCSPISGHRSVSWYQQTPGQGLQFLFEYFSETQRNKGNFPGRFSGRQFSNSRSEMNVSTLELGDSALYLCASTGTGSPNEQFFGPGTRLTVL.

As for this clonotype: A read error may account for a junction end that differs from germline. The V call is TRBV20-1, the J call TRBJ2-3; D is ambiguous. The CDR3 contains 13 residues. Looked up from germline, CDR1 is DFQATT and CDR2 is SNEGSKA (reference sequence). The CDR3 nucleotides read TGCAGCGCTAGACCCCCCTCCATAGATACGCAGTATTTT. Amino acids: CSARPPSIDTQYF.

This clonotype was seen repeatedly, ten times or more. The V call is TRBV12-3 or TRBV12-4, the J call TRBJ2-7; no clear D gene. The germline V and J ends were trimmed by 3 bases and 2 bases, with 8 bases remaining between them. This CDR3 region has 13 residues. The DNA for the CDR3 is TGTGCCAGCAGTTTCAGGCAGGCCTACGAGCAGTACTTC. This sequence encodes CASSFRQAYEQYF.

This chain connects TRBV20-1 to TRBJ2-7; 10 bases are shared with TRBD2. The CDR3 covers 15 residues. V shed 6 bases and J 7 bases; nucleotides not matched to a gene: 15. Germline V gene data show CDR1 as DFQATT and CDR2 as SNEGSKA (reference sequence). CDR3 in amino acids: CSATVIAGGSDEQYF. In nucleotides, the CDR3 is TGCAGTGCCACGGTTATAGCGGGAGGCTCGGATGAGCAGTACTTC.

The rearrangement links TRBV24-1 to TRBJ1-5; the D gene is possibly TRBD1 (6 bases). The CDR3 extends over 14 amino acids. V was clipped by 6 bases and J by 4 bases, with 12 bases between them. Germline values: CDR1 KGHDR, CDR2 SFDVKD. DNA for the CDR3: TGTGCCACCAGTACCCAGGACAGAAATCAGCCCCAGCATTTT. Encoded protein: CATSTQDRNQPQHF.

The V gene is TRBV28, the J gene TRBJ1-5; D possibly corresponds to TRBD1 (6 bases). CDR3 length equals 15 residues. V was cut by 8 bases and J by 3 bases, with 17 bases left in between. Germline V lookup: CDR1 MDHEN, CDR2 SYDVKM. In DNA, the CDR3 is TGTGCCAGCGGTCAGGGGAGGCGGTCCAATCAGCCCCAGCATTTT. Translation gives CASGQGRRSNQPQHF.

The CDR3 here is CASSQHKDRRYF. The CDR3 coding sequence is TGTGCCAGCAGCCAACATAAGGACAGGCGGTACTTC. V usage is TRBV4-2 and J usage is TRBJ2-5; 7 nucleotides line up with TRBD1. Germline V CDR1 and CDR2: LGHNA, YNFKEQ. Trimming cost V 2 bases and J 13 bases; bases outside gene matches: 7. The CDR3 extends over 12 amino acids.

This clonotype was recorded a few times. This chain uses TRBV10-3 with TRBJ2-3; D possibly corresponds to TRBD2 (7 bases). Between the trimmed V and J ends, which lost 0 bases and 4 bases, there was a span of 11 bases. CDR3 length: 15 amino acids. The V gene's germline CDR1 is ENHRY and CDR2 SYGVKD. The CDR3 region is CAISESRGLADTQYF. The CDR3 nucleotides read TGTGCCATCAGTGAGTCGCGGGGGCTGGCAGATACGCAGTATTTT.

The chain has TRBV28 and TRBJ1-5, with 8 bases identical to TRBD1. Germline V gene data show CDR1 as MDHEN and CDR2 as SYDVKM. With 3 bases clipped from V and 3 bases from J, the junction kept 7 bases outside the gene matches. The CDR3 has 16 residues. The CDR3 reads CASSLRTGSINQPQHF. DNA of the CDR3: TGTGCCAGCAGTTTGAGGACAGGGAGCATCAATCAGCCCCAGCATTTT.

The gene calls are TRBV20-1 and TRBJ1-2; maybe TRBD1 (5 bases). The ends were cut back, 3 bases at V and 3 bases at J, with 11 bases in the middle. CDR1 is DFQATT, CDR2 SNEGSKA, per germline (reference sequence). The CDR3 has 13 residues. The CDR3 reads CSARRGEDYGYTF. The CDR3 nucleotides read TGCAGTGCTAGGAGAGGGGAGGACTATGGCTACACCTTC.

A single count supports this clonotype. The rearrangement links TRBV7-2 to TRBJ2-5, with TRBD2 identical over 12 bases. This CDR3 has 17 amino acids. Germline V gene data show CDR1 as SGHTA and CDR2 as FQGNSA. V was pared by 2 bases and J by 11 bases, with 15 bases of the junction left unmatched. The DNA for the CDR3 is TGTGCCAGCAGCTTATCACGCCTTGCTAGCGGGAGGGCTGAGCAGTACTTC. Its translation: CASSLSRLASGRAEQYF. Drawing the rest from reference TRBV7-2 and TRBJ2-5, the complete variable domain is GAGVSQSPSNKVTEKGKDVELRCDPISGHTALYWYRQSLGQGLEFLIYFQGNSAPDKSGLPSDRFSAERTGGSVSTLTIQRTQQEDSAVYLCASSLSRLASGRAEQYFGPGTRLLVL.